The following is a T cell receptor (beta chain) sequence with its context. Its target is not known. A J-beta primer mix and a sample-barcoded 5' primer were used in a second PCR of about 7 to 12 cycles. A template-switch adaptor that had 12 random nucleotides put a tag on each cDNA molecule. TCRdb reanalysed the 5' RACE reads using MiXCR and keeps one entry per CDR3 protein. The data show 800,000 or so distinct CDR3 sequences, just under 25% seen once. The data were taken from a study of blood T cells in healthy people across ages. Findings and caveats of the study: Leaving the PBMCs unsorted stopped any conclusive comparison of naive versus antigen-experienced cells.

There are 18 residues in the CDR3. The germline V and J ends were trimmed by 0 bases and 3 bases, with 18 bases remaining between them. Per germline, CDR1 MGHRA and CDR2 YSYEKL. This sample also appeared in a second study, on T cells of mothers and their children. That paper states: Normalized overlap was always slightly, never significantly, higher in related than unrelated mother-child pairs.

This rearrangement joins TRBV4-1 to TRBJ2-1; D remains unclear. The TCR sequence derives from a boy between 10 and 17 years old in good health. Sequences were obtained from blood. The CDR3 spells CASSQDRWPRNNYNEQFF. CDR3 bases: TGCGCCAGCAGCCAAGATAGGTGGCCGCGAAACAACTACAATGAGCAGTTCTTC.